A selection of T cell receptor beta chains follows, all from one sample in a study of shared T cell receptors in the human thymus. The repertoire was sequenced with immunoSEQ multiplex PCR; TCRdb's copy has only in-frame clones and lacks some. The sample lists 450,000 to 650,000 clones, around three quarters seen once, with about 0.013% in the top ten. These data also featured in a second study, about human thymus T cells.

The sample consisted of thymocytes. These receptors were taken from a boy in the first two years of life with a congenital heart defect. Both conserved end residues are trimmed from each CDR3. Clone size is given for some rows only: seen once, a few or many times, or a class if the clone is expanded.

v_gene	j_gene	abundance	CDR3aa
TRBV21-1	TRBJ2-3	.	ASSKEAQASGKGPGTDTQY
TRBV6-6	TRBJ1-5	.	ASSYSGDYQPQH
TRBV4-3	TRBJ2-7	few	ASSFKGGERY
TRBV6-1	TRBJ2-3	.	ASSEAILAGTHTQY
TRBV4-3	TRBJ2-3	.	ASSQELQGAPTSGRVTNTQY
TRBV5-1	TRBJ1-1	.	ASSLAGDVSRPAF
TRBV5-1	TRBJ2-7	.	ASSLGRQGGHEQY
TRBV28	TRBJ2-7	.	ASSLVPGQPVYSGISRSYEQY
TRBV4-3	TRBJ2-5	.	ASSQDGTPYRHKGETQY
TRBV7-3	TRBJ2-1	.	ASSPTGTSGLLDNEQF
TRBV29-1	TRBJ1-4	.	SVDVRDRVGLF
TRBV9	TRBJ2-1	.	ASSVATTSGGSYNEQF
TRBV5-6	TRBJ2-1	.	ASSLAAGGYNEQF
TRBV7-9	TRBJ2-7	.	ASEWEGGDEQY
TRBV27	TRBJ2-1	.	ASRRLAGVSDEQF
TRBV5-6	TRBJ1-1	.	ASSSTGLMNTEAF
TRBV29-1	TRBJ1-1	.	TALRPGVPEAF
TRBV10-2	TRBJ2-5	.	ASRRGETQY
TRBV4-1	TRBJ2-1	once	ASSQQRLNEQF
TRBV18	TRBJ1-5	.	ASSPLGGARGDQPQH
TRBV7-2	TRBJ2-3	.	ASSSGGTSGRGPGHTQY
TRBV6-5	TRBJ2-1	.	ASSFPTGVQF
TRBV5-1	TRBJ1-1	few	ASSLETGHHGGAF
TRBV19	TRBJ1-5	.	ASSKPPGLNSNQPQH
TRBV11-3	TRBJ1-2	.	ASSPPRGAHGYT
TRBV27	TRBJ2-3	.	ASHSGASTDTQY
TRBV6-1	TRBJ2-7	.	ASKDRGRYEQY
TRBV4-1	TRBJ2-7	.	ASSQGTGLAGVEQY
TRBV7-9	TRBJ2-5	.	ASSLASGKGNETQY
TRBV6-1	TRBJ2-7	.	ASTRTSASSYEQY
TRBV2	TRBJ2-7	.	ASRDSLSYEQY
TRBV30	TRBJ2-7	.	AWSVRNASGTYEQY
TRBV12-5	TRBJ1-5	.	ASGPHGAPEPQH
TRBV5-1	TRBJ2-1	.	ASSFTSGASYNEQF
TRBV7-8	TRBJ2-7	once	ASSFGGRPYEQY
TRBV14	TRBJ2-7	.	ASSQNNRDRGRGEQY
TRBV5-3	TRBJ1-2	.	ARSCSDRDRGREVAFHGYT
TRBV28	TRBJ2-7	.	ASTSLSGPYEQY
TRBV6-1	TRBJ2-7	.	ASSDRTGPPYEQY
TRBV5-4	TRBJ2-7	once	ASSLDGSPSGEQY
TRBV5-1	TRBJ2-4	.	ASSLAGVAKNIQY